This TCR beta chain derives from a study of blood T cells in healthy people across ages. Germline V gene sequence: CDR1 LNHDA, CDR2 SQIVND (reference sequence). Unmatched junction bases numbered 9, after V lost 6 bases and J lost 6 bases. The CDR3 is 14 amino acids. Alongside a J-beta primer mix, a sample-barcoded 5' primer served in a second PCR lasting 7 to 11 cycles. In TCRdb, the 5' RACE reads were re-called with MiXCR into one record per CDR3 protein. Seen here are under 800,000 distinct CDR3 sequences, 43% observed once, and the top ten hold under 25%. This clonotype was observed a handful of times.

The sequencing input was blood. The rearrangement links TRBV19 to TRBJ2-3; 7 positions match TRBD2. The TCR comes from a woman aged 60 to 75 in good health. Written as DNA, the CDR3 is TGTGCCAGTAGAGGTGGGAGGGCCATGGATACGCAGTATTTT. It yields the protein CASRGGRAMDTQYF.